This T cell receptor beta chain was identified during a study of CD4+ T cells in melanoma. CDR1 MNHEY and CDR2 SVGAGI come from the germline V gene. Trimming shortened V by 7 bases and J by 1 base, and 8 bases separated the two germline ends. The CDR3 covers 13 residues. This table comes from immunoSEQ multiplex PCR, and its TCRdb copy is limited to in-frame clones, with some not included. The sample carries around 110,000 clones, about nine tenths recorded once. This TCR was recovered from a human donor with melanoma. The gene calls are TRBV6-5 and TRBJ1-3; maybe TRBD1 (5 bases). The specimen sequenced was peripheral blood. CDR3 residues: CASKQGSGNTIYF. CDR3 in DNA: TGTGCCAGCAAGCAGGGATCTGGAAACACCATATATTTT.